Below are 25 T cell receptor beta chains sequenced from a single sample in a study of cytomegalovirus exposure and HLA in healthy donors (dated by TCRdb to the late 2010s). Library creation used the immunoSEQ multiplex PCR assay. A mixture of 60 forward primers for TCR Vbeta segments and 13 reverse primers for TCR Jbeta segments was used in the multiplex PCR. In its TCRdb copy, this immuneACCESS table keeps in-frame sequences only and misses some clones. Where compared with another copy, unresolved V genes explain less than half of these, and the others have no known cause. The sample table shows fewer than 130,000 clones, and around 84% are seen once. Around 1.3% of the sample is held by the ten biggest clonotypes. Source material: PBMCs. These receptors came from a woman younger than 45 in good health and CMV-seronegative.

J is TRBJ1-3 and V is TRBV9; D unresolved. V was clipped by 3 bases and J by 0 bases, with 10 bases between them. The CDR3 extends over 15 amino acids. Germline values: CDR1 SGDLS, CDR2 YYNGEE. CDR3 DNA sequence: TGTGCCAGCAGCGCTGACTGGAGCTCTGGAAACACCATATATTTT. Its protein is CASSADWSSGNTIYF.

CDR3 sequence (DNA): TGCGCCAGCAGCCAAGAAGACCGGGATTATAGCAATCAGCCCCAGCATTTT. The encoded protein is CASSQEDRDYSNQPQHF. The V call is TRBV4-1, the J call TRBJ1-5; D is unresolved. V gave up 0 bases and J gave up 0 bases, with 12 bases separating them. Per the germline V gene, CDR1 is MGHRA and CDR2 is YSYEKL. There are 17 residues in the CDR3.

CDR3 protein: CASSQDEASGGGSSYNEQFF. The CDR3 bases are TGCGCCAGCAGCCAAGATGAGGCTAGCGGGGGGGGAAGCTCCTACAATGAGCAGTTCTTC. This chain uses TRBV4-3 with TRBJ2-1; 12 bases align to TRBD2. CDR1 LGHNA and CDR2 YSLEER come from the germline V gene. The CDR3 is 20 residues long. The trim removed 0 bases at V and 0 bases at J, leaving 9 bases unmatched.

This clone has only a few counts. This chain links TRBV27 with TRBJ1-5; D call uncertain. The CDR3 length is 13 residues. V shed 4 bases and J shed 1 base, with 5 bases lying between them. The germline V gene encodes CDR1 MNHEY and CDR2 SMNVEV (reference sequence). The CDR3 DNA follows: TGTGCCAGCAGTTGGAGGAGCAATCAGCCCCAGCATTTT. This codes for CASSWRSNQPQHF.

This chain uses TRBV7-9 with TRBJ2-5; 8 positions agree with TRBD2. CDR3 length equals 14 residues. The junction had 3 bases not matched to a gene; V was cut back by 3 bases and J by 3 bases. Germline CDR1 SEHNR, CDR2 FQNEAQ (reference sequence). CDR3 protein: CASSFRSGEETQYF. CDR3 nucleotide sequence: TGTGCCAGCAGCTTTCGTAGCGGGGAAGAGACCCAGTACTTC.

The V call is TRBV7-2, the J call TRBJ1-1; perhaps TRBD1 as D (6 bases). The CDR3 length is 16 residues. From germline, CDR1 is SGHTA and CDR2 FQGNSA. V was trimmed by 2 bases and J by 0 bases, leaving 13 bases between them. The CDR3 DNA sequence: TGTGCCAGCAGCTTACAACCCGGGACATTGAACACTGAAGCTTTCTTT. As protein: CASSLQPGTLNTEAFF.

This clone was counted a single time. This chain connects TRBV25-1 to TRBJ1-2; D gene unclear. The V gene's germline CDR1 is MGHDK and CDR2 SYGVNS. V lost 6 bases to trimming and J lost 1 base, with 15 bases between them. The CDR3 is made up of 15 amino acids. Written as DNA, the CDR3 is TGTGCCAGCAGCCCCCCTGTAGGAGTTAACTATGGCTACACCTTC. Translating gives CASSPPVGVNYGYTF.

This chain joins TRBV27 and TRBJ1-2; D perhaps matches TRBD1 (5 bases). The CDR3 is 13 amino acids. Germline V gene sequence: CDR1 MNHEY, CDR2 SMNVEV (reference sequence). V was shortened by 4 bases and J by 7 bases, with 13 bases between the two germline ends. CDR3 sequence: CASSSPGGGGYTF. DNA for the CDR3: TGTGCCAGCAGTTCTCCCGGGGGGGGTGGCTACACCTTC.

The CDR3 region has the DNA TGCAGCGTAAGCGGGGTCTCCTACGAGCAGTACTTC. This translates into CSVSGVSYEQYF. This chain uses TRBV29-1 with TRBJ2-7; 7 bases map to TRBD2. V lost 6 bases and J lost 0; bases outside the gene matches: 2. The CDR3 length is 12 residues. Germline V gene lookup returns CDR1 SQVTM and CDR2 ANQGSEA.

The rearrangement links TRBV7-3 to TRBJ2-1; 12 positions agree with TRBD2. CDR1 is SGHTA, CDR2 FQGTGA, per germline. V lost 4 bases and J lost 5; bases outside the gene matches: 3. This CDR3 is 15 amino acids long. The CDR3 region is CASSSRTSGDNEQFF. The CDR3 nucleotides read TGTGCCAGCAGCTCCAGGACTAGCGGGGACAATGAGCAGTTCTTC. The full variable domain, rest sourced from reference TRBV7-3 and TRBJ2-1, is GAGVSQTPSNKVTEKGKYVELRCDPISGHTALYWYRQSLGQGPEFLIYFQGTGAADDSGLPNDRFFAVRPEGSVSTLKIQRTERGDSAVYLCASSSRTSGDNEQFFGPGTRLTVL.

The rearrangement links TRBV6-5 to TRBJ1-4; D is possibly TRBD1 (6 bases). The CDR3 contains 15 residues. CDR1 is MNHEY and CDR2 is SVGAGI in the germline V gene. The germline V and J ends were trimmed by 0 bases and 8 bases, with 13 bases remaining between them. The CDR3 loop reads CASSYSTGMIEKLFF. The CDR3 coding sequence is TGTGCCAGCAGTTACTCCACAGGGATGATAGAAAAACTGTTTTTT.

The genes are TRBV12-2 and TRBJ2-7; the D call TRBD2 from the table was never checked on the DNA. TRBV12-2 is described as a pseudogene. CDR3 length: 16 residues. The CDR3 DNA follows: TGTGCAAGTCGCCCCCGGCCATGGGTAACACGGAGCGAGCAGTACTTC. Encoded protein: CASRPRPWVTRSEQYF.

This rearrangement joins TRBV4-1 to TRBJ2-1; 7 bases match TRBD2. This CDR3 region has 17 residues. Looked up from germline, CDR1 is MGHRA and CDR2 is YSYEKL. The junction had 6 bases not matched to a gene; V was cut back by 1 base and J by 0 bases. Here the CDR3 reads CASSQGGGKSSYNEQFF. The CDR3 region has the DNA TGCGCCAGCAGCCAAGGGGGAGGGAAAAGCTCCTACAATGAGCAGTTCTTC.

In nucleotides, the CDR3 is TGTGCCAGCTCACCCGACACCCGCACAGATACGCAGTATTTT. Amino acid sequence: CASSPDTRTDTQYF. The chain links TRBV18 to TRBJ2-3, with D unresolved. The V end lost 3 bases, the J end lost 1 base, and 8 bases lay between the germline ends. Germline CDR1 is KGHSH and CDR2 is LQKENI. CDR3 length: 14 amino acids.

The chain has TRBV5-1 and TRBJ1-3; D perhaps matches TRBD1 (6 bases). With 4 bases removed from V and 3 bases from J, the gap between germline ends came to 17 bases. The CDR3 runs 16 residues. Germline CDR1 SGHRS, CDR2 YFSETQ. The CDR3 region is CASSSSGGGFGNTIYF. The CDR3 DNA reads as TGCGCCAGCAGCAGTTCGGGTGGGGGCTTTGGAAACACCATATATTTT.

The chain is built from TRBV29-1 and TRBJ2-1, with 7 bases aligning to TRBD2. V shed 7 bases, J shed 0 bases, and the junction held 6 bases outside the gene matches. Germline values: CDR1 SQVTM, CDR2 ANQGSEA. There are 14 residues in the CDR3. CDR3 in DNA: TGCAGCGCGACCCTAGCGGACTCCTACAATGAGCAGTTCTTC. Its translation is CSATLADSYNEQFF.

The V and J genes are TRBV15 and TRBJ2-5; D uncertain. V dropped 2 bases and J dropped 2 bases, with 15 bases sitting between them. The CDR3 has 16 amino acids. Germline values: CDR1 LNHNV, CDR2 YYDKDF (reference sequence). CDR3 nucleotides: TGTGCCACCAGCAGACCGTTCGAAACTACACAAGAGACCCAGTACTTC. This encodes CATSRPFETTQETQYF.

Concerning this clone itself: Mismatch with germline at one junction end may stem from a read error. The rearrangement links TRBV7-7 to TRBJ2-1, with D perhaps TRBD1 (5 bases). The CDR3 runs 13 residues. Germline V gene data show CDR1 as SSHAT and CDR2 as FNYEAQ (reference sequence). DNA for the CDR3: TGTGCTAGCAGCTTCGGCAGGGCCAATGAGCAGTTCTTC. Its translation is CASSFGRANEQFF.

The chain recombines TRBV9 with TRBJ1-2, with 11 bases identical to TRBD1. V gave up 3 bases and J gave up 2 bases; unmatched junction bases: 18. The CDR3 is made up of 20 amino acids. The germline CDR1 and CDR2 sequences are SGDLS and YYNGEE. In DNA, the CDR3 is TGTGCCAGCAGCGCAGCCAATCTCGGTATAGGACAGGGGGCAAACTATGGCTACACCTTC. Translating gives CASSAANLGIGQGANYGYTF.

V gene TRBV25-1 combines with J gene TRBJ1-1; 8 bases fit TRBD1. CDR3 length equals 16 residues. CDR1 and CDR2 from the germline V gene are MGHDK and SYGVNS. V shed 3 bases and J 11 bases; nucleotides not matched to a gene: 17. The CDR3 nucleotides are TGTGCCAGCAGTGACCCAACAAAACCGGGACAGGTTTCCGCTTTCTTT. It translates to CASSDPTKPGQVSAFF.

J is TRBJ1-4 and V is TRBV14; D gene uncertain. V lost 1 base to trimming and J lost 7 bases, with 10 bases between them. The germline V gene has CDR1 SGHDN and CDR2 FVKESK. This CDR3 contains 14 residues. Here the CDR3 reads CASSQVAYGEKLFF. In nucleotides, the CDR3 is TGTGCCAGCAGCCAAGTAGCATATGGTGAAAAACTGTTTTTT.

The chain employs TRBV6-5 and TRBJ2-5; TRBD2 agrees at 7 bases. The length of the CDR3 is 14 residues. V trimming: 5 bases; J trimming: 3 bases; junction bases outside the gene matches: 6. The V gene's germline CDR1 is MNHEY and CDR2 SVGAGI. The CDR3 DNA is TGTGCCAGCAGTCCATGGGAGGGCAAAGAGACCCAGTACTTC. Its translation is CASSPWEGKETQYF.

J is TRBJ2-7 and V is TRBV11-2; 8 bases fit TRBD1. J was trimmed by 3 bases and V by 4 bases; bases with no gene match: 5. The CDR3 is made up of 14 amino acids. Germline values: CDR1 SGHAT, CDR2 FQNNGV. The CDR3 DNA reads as TGTGCCAGCAGCTCAGGGGGCTCAGACTACGAGCAGTACTTC. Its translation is CASSSGGSDYEQYF.

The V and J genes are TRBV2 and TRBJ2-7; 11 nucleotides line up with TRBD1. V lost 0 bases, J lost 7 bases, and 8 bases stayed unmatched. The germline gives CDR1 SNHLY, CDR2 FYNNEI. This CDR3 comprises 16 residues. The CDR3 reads CASSEARGQGAWEQYF. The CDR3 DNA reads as TGTGCCAGCAGTGAAGCTCGCGGACAGGGGGCTTGGGAGCAGTACTTC.

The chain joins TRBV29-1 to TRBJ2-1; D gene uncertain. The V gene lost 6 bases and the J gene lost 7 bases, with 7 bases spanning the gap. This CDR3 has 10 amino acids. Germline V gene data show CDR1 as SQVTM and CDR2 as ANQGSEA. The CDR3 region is CSVPMNEQFF. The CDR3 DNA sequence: TGCAGCGTCCCCATGAATGAGCAGTTCTTC.